This T cell receptor beta chain was sequenced for a study of shared clonotypes between healthy human individuals. Study-level background: The plates for each donor numbered three CD4 naive, three CD4 memory, two CD8 naive and one CD8 memory.

About this clone itself: Its specificity is not known.

CD45RO-negative, CCR7-selected cells formed the naive CD8 fraction, which excluded terminally differentiated effector memory CD45RA+ cells. Points from the study as a whole: It was observed that approximately 5% of naive CD4 clonotypes were shared across four donors.

Clones were read by immunoSEQ multiplex PCR, and TCRdb kept only the in-frame ones, dropping some. Of 760,000 or so clones listed, about 96% are singletons. Germline values: CDR1 SEHNR, CDR2 FQNEAQ (reference sequence). Deletions cut 5 bases from V and 5 bases from J, with 10 bases between. The CDR3 length is 12 residues. This receptor was taken from a young man in good health. The genes are TRBV7-9 and TRBJ2-7, with no clear D. Sample: naive CD8+ T cells sorted from blood. The CDR3, as DNA: TGTGCCAGCAGCGTAGGTAGAAACGAGCAGTACTTC. Translated: CASSVGRNEQYF.